Sequencing of this T cell receptor beta chain was carried out in a study of OX40 agonist ivuxolimab in advanced cancers. Turning to the study itself: The dose-escalation cohort had hepatocellular carcinoma, melanoma, renal cell or head and neck cancer.

Broader study findings: Also present in some nonresponders was a low level of normalized T-cell clonal expansion. Clonal expansion in partial responders at 0.1-3.0 mg/kg ranked among the lowest.

Note on this clone: As yet, its antigen is unknown.

The assay was immunoSEQ multiplex PCR, and TCRdb's table has in-frame clones only and misses some. Here the sample spans around 78,000 clones, roughly 80% being singletons. This CDR3 is built from 15 residues. The germline gives CDR1 WNHNN, CDR2 SYGVQD (reference sequence). V was cut by 3 bases and J by 9 bases, with 18 bases left in between. The sequencing here drew on CD4+ or CD8+ T cells sorted from blood, taken in a trial of the OX40 agonist ivuxolimab. The receptor was isolated from an adult with an advanced solid tumor such as melanoma, head and neck, liver or kidney cancer. This chain connects TRBV10-1 to TRBJ2-1; D might be TRBD1 or TRBD2, each matching 7 bases. The CDR3: CASSDQGGDSFEQFF. CDR3 bases: TGCGCCAGCAGTGATCAGGGGGGGGATTCGTTTGAGCAGTTCTTC.